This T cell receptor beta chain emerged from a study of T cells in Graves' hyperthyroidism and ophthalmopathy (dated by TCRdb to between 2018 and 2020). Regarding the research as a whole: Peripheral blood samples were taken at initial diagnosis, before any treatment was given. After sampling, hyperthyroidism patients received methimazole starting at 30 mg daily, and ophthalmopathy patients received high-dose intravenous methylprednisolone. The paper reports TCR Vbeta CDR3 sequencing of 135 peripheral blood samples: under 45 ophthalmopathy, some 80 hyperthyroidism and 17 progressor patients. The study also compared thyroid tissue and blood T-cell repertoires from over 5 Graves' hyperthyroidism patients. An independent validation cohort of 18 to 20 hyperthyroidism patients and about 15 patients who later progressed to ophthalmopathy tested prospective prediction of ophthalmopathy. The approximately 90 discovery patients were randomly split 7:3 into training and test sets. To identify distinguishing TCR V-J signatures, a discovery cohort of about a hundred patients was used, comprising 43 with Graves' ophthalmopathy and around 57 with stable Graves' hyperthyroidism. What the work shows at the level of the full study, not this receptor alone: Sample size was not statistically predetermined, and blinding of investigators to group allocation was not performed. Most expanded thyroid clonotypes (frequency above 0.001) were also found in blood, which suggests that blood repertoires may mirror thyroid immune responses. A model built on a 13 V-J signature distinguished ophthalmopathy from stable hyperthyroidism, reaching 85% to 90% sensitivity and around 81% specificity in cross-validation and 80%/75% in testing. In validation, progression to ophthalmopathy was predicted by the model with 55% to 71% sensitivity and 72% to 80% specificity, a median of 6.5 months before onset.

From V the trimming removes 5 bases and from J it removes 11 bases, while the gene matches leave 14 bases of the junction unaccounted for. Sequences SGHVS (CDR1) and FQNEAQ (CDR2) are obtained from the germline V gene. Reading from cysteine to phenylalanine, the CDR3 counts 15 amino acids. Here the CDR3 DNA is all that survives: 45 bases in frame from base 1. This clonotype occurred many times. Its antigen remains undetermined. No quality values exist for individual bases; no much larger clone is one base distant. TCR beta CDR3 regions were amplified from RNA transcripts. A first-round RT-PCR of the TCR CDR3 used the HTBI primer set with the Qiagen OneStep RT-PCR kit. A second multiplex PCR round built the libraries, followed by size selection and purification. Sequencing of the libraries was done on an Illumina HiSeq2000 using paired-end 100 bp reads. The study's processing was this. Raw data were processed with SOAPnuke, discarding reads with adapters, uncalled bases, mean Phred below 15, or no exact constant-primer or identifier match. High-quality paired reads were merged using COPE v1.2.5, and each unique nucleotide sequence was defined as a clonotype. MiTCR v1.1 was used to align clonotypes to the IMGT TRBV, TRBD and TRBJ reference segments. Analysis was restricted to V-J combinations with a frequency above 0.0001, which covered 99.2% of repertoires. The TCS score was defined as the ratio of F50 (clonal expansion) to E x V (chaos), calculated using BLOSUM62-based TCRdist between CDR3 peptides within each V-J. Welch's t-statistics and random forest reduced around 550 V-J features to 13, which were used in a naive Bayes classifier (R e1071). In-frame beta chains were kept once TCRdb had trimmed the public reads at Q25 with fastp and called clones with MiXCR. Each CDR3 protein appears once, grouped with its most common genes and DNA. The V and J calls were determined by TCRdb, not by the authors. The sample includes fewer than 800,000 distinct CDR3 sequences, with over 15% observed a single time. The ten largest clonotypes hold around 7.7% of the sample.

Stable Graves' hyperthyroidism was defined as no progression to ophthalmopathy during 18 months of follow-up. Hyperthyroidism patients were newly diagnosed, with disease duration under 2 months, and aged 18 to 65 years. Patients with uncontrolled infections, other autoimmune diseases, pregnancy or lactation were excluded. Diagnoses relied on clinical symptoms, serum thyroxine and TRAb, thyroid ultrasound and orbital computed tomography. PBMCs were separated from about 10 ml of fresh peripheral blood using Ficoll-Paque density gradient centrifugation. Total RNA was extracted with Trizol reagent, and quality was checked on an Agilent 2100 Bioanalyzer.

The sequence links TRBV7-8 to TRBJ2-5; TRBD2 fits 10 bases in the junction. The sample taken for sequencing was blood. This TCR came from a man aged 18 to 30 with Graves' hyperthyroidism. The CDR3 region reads CASSQSPGTSERQYF. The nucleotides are TGTGCCAGCAGCCAGTCTCCAGGGACTAGCGAACGTCAGTACTTC.